What follows are 21 T cell receptor beta chains derived from one specimen sequenced in a study of blood T cell repertoires in COVID-19. Profiling relied on immunoSEQ multiplex PCR, and the TCRdb table lists in-frame clones only, not all of them. The table lists around 340,000 clones, 80% to 90% of them singletons, with just over 7% in the top ten. Source material: peripheral blood. The receptors originated from a woman in her sixties with COVID-19, enrolled during active disease.

This clone was detected once. The rearrangement joins TRBV5-1 to TRBJ1-1, with no clear D. The CDR3 extends over 16 amino acids. CDR1 and CDR2 (germline): SGHRS, YFSETQ. The V end was cut by 0 bases, the J end by 0 bases, with 12 bases between. The CDR3 DNA follows: TGCGCCAGCAGCTTGGGTTATGAGAGTTTGAACACTGAAGCTTTCTTT. Protein product: CASSLGYESLNTEAFF.

The gene calls are TRBV4-1 and TRBJ1-5; D perhaps matches TRBD1 (6 bases). V was shortened by 0 bases and J by 5 bases, with 17 bases between the two germline ends. Germline CDR1 reads MGHRA; CDR2 reads YSYEKL. This CDR3 contains 17 residues. The CDR3: CASSQEIQGHGDQPQHF. The DNA of the CDR3 is TGCGCCAGCAGCCAAGAGATCCAGGGACATGGGGATCAGCCCCAGCATTTT.

The rearrangement links TRBV19 to TRBJ1-6; the D gene is possibly TRBD1 (5 bases). The CDR3 consists of 13 residues. CDR1 and CDR2 from the germline V gene are LNHDA and SQIVND (reference sequence). Trimming took off 1 base at V and 13 bases at J, with 11 bases between the two ends. The CDR3 loop is CASSIADKSPLHF. The DNA for the CDR3 is TGTGCCAGTAGTATAGCGGACAAATCGCCCCTCCACTTT. The full variable domain, its missing parts supplied by reference TRBV19 and TRBJ1-6, is DGGITQSPKYLFRKEGQNVTLSCEQNLNHDAMYWYRQDPGQGLRLIYYSQIVNDFQKGDIAEGYSVSREKKESFPLTVTSAQKNPTAFYLCASSIADKSPLHFGNGTRLTVT.

This sequence joins TRBV19 and TRBJ2-1; 9 bases agree with TRBD2. CDR3 length equals 16 residues. Trimming removed 5 bases from V and 8 bases from J; junction bases left unmatched: 13. The germline CDR1 and CDR2 sequences are LNHDA and SQIVND (reference sequence). The CDR3 nucleotides are TGTGCCAGTAGTCTCCCTCGGGCGGGGGGGCCCTATGAGCAGTTCTTC. Its protein is CASSLPRAGGPYEQFF.

This clone was picked up one time. V is TRBV19 and J is TRBJ2-3; D might be TRBD2 (5 bases). Germline CDR1 reads LNHDA; CDR2 reads SQIVND (reference sequence). The CDR3 is 16 residues long. V gave up 3 bases and J gave up 0 bases, with 13 bases separating them. CDR3: CASSIYGETSTDTQYF. In DNA form, the CDR3 reads TGTGCCAGTAGTATTTACGGGGAGACTAGCACAGATACGCAGTATTTT.

This chain connects TRBV5-1 to TRBJ1-2; 10 bases line up with TRBD1. There are 15 residues in the CDR3. Per the germline V gene, CDR1 is SGHRS and CDR2 is YFSETQ. In nucleotides, the CDR3 is TGCGCTCCAAGGGTCCCGGGACAGGGGAGGGATGGCTACACCTTC. This encodes CAPRVPGQGRDGYTF.

The chain joins TRBV6-4 to TRBJ2-1; 9 bases line up with TRBD2. This CDR3 spans 14 amino acids. The ends lost 6 bases at V and 9 bases at J; junction bases unmatched: 9. In germline, CDR1 is MRHNA, CDR2 SNTAGT. CDR3 loop: CASRDIAGAGEQFF. DNA of the CDR3: TGTGCCAGCAGGGACATAGCGGGGGCGGGTGAGCAGTTCTTC.

The gene calls are TRBV7-9 and TRBJ2-3, with D uncertain. V was clipped by 2 bases and J by 0 bases, with 6 bases between them. The V gene's germline CDR1 is SEHNR and CDR2 FQNEAQ (reference sequence). The CDR3 has 14 residues. CDR3 coding DNA: TGTGCCAGCAGCTTATTCGTCAGCACAGATACGCAGTATTTT. It codes for CASSLFVSTDTQYF.

CDR3 in DNA: TGTGCCAGCAGCTTAGCCAGGTTCCCCTACGAGCAGTACTTC. As protein: CASSLARFPYEQYF. The chain uses TRBV7-6 and TRBJ2-7, with D hard to call. Trimming pared 0 bases from V and 2 bases from J, leaving 8 bases between. The CDR3 extends over 14 amino acids. CDR1 and CDR2 (germline): SGHVS, FNYEAQ.

The chain recombines TRBV7-9 with TRBJ2-1, with 8 bases lining up with TRBD2. This CDR3 contains 16 residues. Losses at the gene ends were 10 bases for V and 6 bases for J; bases not matched to a gene: 17. Germline lookup yields CDR1 SEHNR and CDR2 FQNEAQ (reference sequence). The CDR3: CATQHIDRGGSNEQFF. The CDR3 nucleotides read TGTGCCACCCAGCATATAGATCGGGGGGGCTCCAATGAGCAGTTCTTC. Filled out from reference TRBV7-9 and TRBJ2-1, the complete variable domain reads DTGVSQNPRHKITKRGQNVTFRCDPISEHNRLYWYRQTLGQGPEFLTYFQNEAQLEKSRLLSDRFSAERPKGSFSTLEIQRTEQGDSAMYLCATQHIDRGGSNEQFFGPGTRLTVL.

This clone has just one count. The chain has TRBV18 and TRBJ2-2; the D gene is possibly TRBD1 (5 bases). Looked up from germline, CDR1 is KGHSH and CDR2 is LQKENI. Trimming left V 3 bases short and J 1 base short, with 9 bases between. This CDR3 has 15 amino acids. The CDR3 nucleotides are TGTGCCAGCTCACCGGGCAGGGAGAACACCGGGGAGCTGTTTTTT. Its protein is CASSPGRENTGELFF.

The chain employs TRBV2 and TRBJ2-2, with 10 bases aligning to TRBD1. Germline-derived CDR1 and CDR2 are SNHLY and FYNNEI. J lost 5 bases, V lost 6 bases, and 6 bases had no gene match. The CDR3 is 15 residues long. The CDR3 protein is CASSGQGVETGELFF. The CDR3 region has the DNA TGTGCCAGCAGCGGACAGGGGGTGGAAACCGGGGAGCTGTTTTTT.

This sequence joins TRBV28 and TRBJ1-1; 9 nucleotides match TRBD1. J gave up 2 bases and V 5 bases, and 9 bases lay outside the gene matches. The germline V gene encodes CDR1 MDHEN and CDR2 SYDVKM. CDR3 length: 16 amino acids. Written as DNA, the CDR3 is TGTGCCAGCAGTCCCGCCGGGACAGGGACTAACACTGAAGCTTTCTTT. Translated, it gives CASSPAGTGTNTEAFF.

The rearrangement uses TRBV29-1 and TRBJ1-2; D possibly corresponds to TRBD1 (6 bases). Germline lookup yields CDR1 SQVTM and CDR2 ANQGSEA. The CDR3 runs 15 residues. V dropped 7 bases and J dropped 0 bases, with 18 bases sitting between them. The CDR3, as DNA: TGCAGCGCTGGGACATCCCTGGAAGCTAACTATGGCTACACCTTC. Protein: CSAGTSLEANYGYTF.

The CDR3 nucleotides read TGCAGCGGTTTCTCAGGGGGCGAGACCCAGTACTTC. Residues: CSGFSGGETQYF. This rearrangement joins TRBV29-1 to TRBJ2-5, with 8 bases identical to TRBD1. Germline CDR1 and CDR2: SQVTM and ANQGSEA. This CDR3 is 12 amino acids long. V was pared by 7 bases and J by 5 bases, with 6 bases of the junction left unmatched.

The chain couples TRBV10-1 to TRBJ2-5; 13 nucleotides agree with TRBD2. V dropped 2 bases and J dropped 4; count of bases not matched to a gene: 13. The CDR3 has 19 residues. The V gene's germline CDR1 is WNHNN and CDR2 SYGVQD (reference sequence). CDR3 coding DNA: TGCGCCAGCAGTGAGCTGGTTTTACTAGCGGGGGGGCGTCTAGAGACCCAGTACTTC. This sequence encodes CASSELVLLAGGRLETQYF.

This clone came up a few times. The genes are TRBV30 and TRBJ1-2, with D maybe TRBD1 (5 bases). The CDR3 has 12 residues. Germline-derived CDR1 and CDR2 are GTSNPN and SVGIG (reference sequence). Trimming pared 1 base from V and 4 bases from J, leaving 7 bases between. CDR3 DNA sequence: TGTGCCTGGAGTGGACAGTTCTATGGCTACACCTTC. As protein: CAWSGQFYGYTF. Supplemented by reference TRBV30 and TRBJ1-2, the full variable domain reads SQTIHQWPATLVQPVGSPLSLECTVEGTSNPNLYWYRQAAGRGLQLLFYSVGIGQISSEVPQNLSASRPQDRQFILSSKKLLLSDSGFYLCAWSGQFYGYTFGSGTRLTVV.

This clone was detected once. This chain joins TRBV29-1 and TRBJ2-3; 7 bases agree with TRBD1. Germline V gene sequence: CDR1 SQVTM, CDR2 ANQGSEA. The junction had 2 bases not matched to a gene; V was cut back by 7 bases and J by 1 base. This CDR3 has 12 amino acids. As DNA, the CDR3 is TGCAGCGCCGACAGGGGCACAGATACGCAGTATTTT. Residues: CSADRGTDTQYF.

This chain joins TRBV30 and TRBJ2-1; TRBD2 might be the D (6 bases). V lost 4 bases and J lost 6, with 16 bases in between. Germline V CDR1 and CDR2: GTSNPN, SVGIG (reference sequence). The CDR3 sequence is 14 residues long. DNA of the CDR3: TGTGCCTGGACCGAGGACTATCCTGTCAATGAGCAGTTCTTC. Translation gives CAWTEDYPVNEQFF.

The rearrangement joins TRBV30 to TRBJ1-2; D is unclear. V dropped 3 bases and J dropped 5 bases, with 16 bases sitting between them. The CDR3 contains 14 residues. Germline assignment: CDR1 GTSNPN and CDR2 SVGIG (reference sequence). The CDR3 reads CAWSASGFRYGYTF. The CDR3, as DNA: TGTGCCTGGAGCGCATCCGGGTTTCGATATGGCTACACCTTC. The full variable domain, its missing parts supplied by reference TRBV30 and TRBJ1-2, is SQTIHQWPATLVQPVGSPLSLECTVEGTSNPNLYWYRQAAGRGLQLLFYSVGIGQISSEVPQNLSASRPQDRQFILSSKKLLLSDSGFYLCAWSASGFRYGYTFGSGTRLTVV.

J is TRBJ2-3 and V is TRBV4-1; D not certain. This CDR3 has 14 amino acids. V was clipped by 0 bases and J by 2 bases, with 6 bases between them. CDR1 MGHRA and CDR2 YSYEKL come from the germline V gene. CDR3 coding DNA: TGCGCCAGCAGCCAAGATTCTTACACAGATACGCAGTATTTT. It translates to CASSQDSYTDTQYF.